This record concerns one TCR beta chain sequence. Its specificity is not known. This record comes from a study of T cell responses to AZD1222 COVID-19 vaccine. The wider study: Analysis merged second doses at about 4 or about 12 weeks. Findings of the study overall: Donor demographics were predominantly white British with a female majority; clonal diversity may be underestimated. Reports say nearly half of spike-specific TCRs go after unmutated variant regions.

V lost 10 bases to trimming and J lost 3 bases, with 19 bases between them. Germline-derived CDR1 and CDR2 are SEHNR and FQNEAQ (reference sequence). The CDR3 has 14 amino acids. Data came from immunoSEQ multiplex PCR; TCRdb stores just in-frame clones and leaves some out. The sample yields 120,000 to 150,000 clones, around 91% seen once. The chain recombines TRBV7-9 with TRBJ2-7; D not resolved. This specimen was peripheral blood, taken on day 0 of AZD1222 vaccination. The sequence was obtained from an adult in good health. CDR3 sequence reads: CATTPDRYIYEQYF. The CDR3 bases are TGTGCCACCACCCCGGACCGATACATCTACGAGCAGTACTTC. Combining the CDR3 with reference TRBV7-9 and TRBJ2-7 gives the whole variable domain DTGVSQNPRHKITKRGQNVTFRCDPISEHNRLYWYRQTLGQGPEFLTYFQNEAQLEKSRLLSDRFSAERPKGSFSTLEIQRTEQGDSAMYLCATTPDRYIYEQYFGPGTRLTVT.